This T cell receptor (beta chain) was obtained from a study of patients and donors after allogeneic stem cell transplantation. Via MiXCR, TCRdb re-called the RT-PCR reads, giving one row per CDR3 protein. The data contain 920,000 or so distinct CDR3 sequences, 15% to 20% of them singletons. Germline V CDR1 and CDR2: SQVTM, ANQGSEA. This CDR3 region has 13 residues. V gave up 6 bases and J gave up 8 bases, with 19 bases separating them. Only a few counts were recorded for this clonotype. Sequencing was carried out using blood, either unsorted or a sorted T cell fraction (not recorded which). The TCR comes from a human donor who was either an allogeneic HSCT recipient or a stem cell or donor lymphocyte infusion donor (not recorded which). It is not recorded whose cells these are; they may come from a transplant donor. This rearrangement joins TRBV29-1 to TRBJ1-2; D gene uncertain. Here the CDR3 reads CSVRPNSSGGYTF. CDR3 nucleotide sequence: TGCAGCGTCCGCCCCAACTCCTCGGGAGGCTACACCTTC.